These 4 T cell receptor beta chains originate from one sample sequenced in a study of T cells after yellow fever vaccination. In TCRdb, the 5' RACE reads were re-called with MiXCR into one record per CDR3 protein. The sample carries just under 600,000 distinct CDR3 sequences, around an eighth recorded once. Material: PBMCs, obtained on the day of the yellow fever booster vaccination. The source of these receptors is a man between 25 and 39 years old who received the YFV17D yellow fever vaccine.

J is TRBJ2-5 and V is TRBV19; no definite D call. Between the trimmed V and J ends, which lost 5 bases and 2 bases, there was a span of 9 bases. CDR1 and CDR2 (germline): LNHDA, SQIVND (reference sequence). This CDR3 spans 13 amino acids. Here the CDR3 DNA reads TGTGCCAGTAGTTGGACGGAGCAAGAGACCCAGTACTTC. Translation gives CASSWTEQETQYF.

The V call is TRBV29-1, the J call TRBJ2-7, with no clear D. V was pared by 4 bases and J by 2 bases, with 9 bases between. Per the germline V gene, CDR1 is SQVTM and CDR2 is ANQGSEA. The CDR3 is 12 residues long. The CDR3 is CSVAGVAYEQYF. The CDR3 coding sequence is TGCAGCGTTGCTGGTGTCGCCTACGAGCAGTACTTC.

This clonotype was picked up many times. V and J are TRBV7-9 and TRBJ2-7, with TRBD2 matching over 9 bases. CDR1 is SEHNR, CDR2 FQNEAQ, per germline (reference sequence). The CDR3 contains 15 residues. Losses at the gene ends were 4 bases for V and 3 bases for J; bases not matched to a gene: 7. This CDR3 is CASSSAGGPLYEQYF. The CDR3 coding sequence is TGTGCCAGCAGCTCAGCGGGAGGCCCCCTCTACGAGCAGTACTTC.

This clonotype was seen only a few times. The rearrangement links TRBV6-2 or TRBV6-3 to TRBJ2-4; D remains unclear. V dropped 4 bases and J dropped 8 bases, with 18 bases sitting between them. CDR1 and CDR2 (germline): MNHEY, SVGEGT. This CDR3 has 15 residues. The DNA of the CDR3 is TGTGCCAGCAGTTCGGCTGGTATAGAGGTTGACATTCAGTACTTC. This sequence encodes CASSSAGIEVDIQYF.